Listed here is a single T cell receptor beta chain. The sample originates from a study of blood T cell repertoires in COVID-19. Study-wide context: The United States, Italy and Spain supplied acute and convalescent COVID-19 samples. The analysed material was cDNA or gDNA that came from T cells, B-cell-depleted T cells, or PBMCs.

The CDR3 has 14 amino acids. Trimming at V came to 6 bases and at J to 6 bases, leaving 4 bases not matched to a gene. Germline CDR1 SNHLY, CDR2 FYNNEI. Some clones are missing from TCRdb's copy, which holds only in-frame ones; the method was immunoSEQ multiplex PCR. The sample has approximately 250,000 clones, about 89% seen once. Sequencing was done on a sample of peripheral blood. V usage is TRBV2 and J usage is TRBJ1-6; 8 bases line up with TRBD1. This sequence was found in a woman aged 55 to 70 who had recovered from COVID-19. CDR3 bases: TGTGCCAGCAGCTGGGACAGGACTAATTCACCCCTCCACTTT. It translates to CASSWDRTNSPLHF.